The present TCR beta chain was sequenced within a study of blood T cell repertoires in COVID-19. Study-level information: The cDNA or gDNA used as material had been derived from T cells, B-cell-depleted T cells, or PBMCs.

As to this clone: The identical CDR3 is also encoded by other nucleotide sequences in the sample.

V lost 3 bases and J lost 2, with 7 bases in between. Germline V lookup: CDR1 SNHLY, CDR2 FYNNEI. This CDR3 is built from 13 residues. TCRdb keeps only in-frame clones here, not all; method: immunoSEQ multiplex PCR. This sample has roughly 150,000 clones, with 89% found just once. The material sequenced was peripheral blood. The clonotype originates from a man aged 60-69 years with acute or convalescent COVID-19. The chain couples TRBV2 to TRBJ1-2; TRBD1 might be the D (5 bases). CDR3 sequence reads: CASSEGGNYGYTF. The CDR3, as DNA: TGTGCCAGCAGTGAGGGGGGAAACTATGGCTACACCTTC.